This TCR beta chain was documented in a study of blood T cell repertoires in COVID-19. Across the whole study: COVID-19 samples from acute and convalescent phases originated in the United States, Italy and Spain. Sources were T cells, B-cell-depleted T cells, or PBMCs; the material itself was cDNA or gDNA.

In the authors' methods: Reference gene primers were amplified, and this amplification served to estimate nucleated cell counts. The data were produced by immunoSEQ multiplex PCR, yet TCRdb's version contains in-frame clones alone and is incomplete. That table supplies the V and J calls and clone size; D and trimming were determined from the DNA. The data show under 250,000 clones, with approximately 85% seen just once and 7.6% held by the top ten. The sequenced sample consisted of peripheral blood. The source is a woman aged 45 to 65 with active or convalescent COVID-19.

CDR3 residues: CASSQAVMLYEQYF. The DNA for the CDR3 is TGCGCCAGCAGCCAAGCAGTTATGCTGTACGAGCAGTACTTC. The chain links TRBV4-1 to TRBJ2-7; D ambiguous. The CDR3 sequence is 14 residues long. Germline values: CDR1 MGHRA, CDR2 YSYEKL. The ends were cut back, 1 base at V and 4 bases at J, with 11 bases in the middle.